This TCR beta chain was documented in a study of cytomegalovirus exposure and HLA in healthy donors. Study-level information: Out of 150 million to 200 million T cells, an earlier analysis found about 100 million unique TCR beta sequences in total. The study's findings and limits: Both high specificity and high sensitivity reportedly marked the classifier's diagnosis of cytomegalovirus status. Later work showed greater clonal expansion in HLA-associated TCR beta chains than in equally common others. It was reported that TCR beta sequences correctly inferred the HLA-A and HLA-B alleles for most subjects.

In the PCR, 60 Vbeta and 13 Jbeta primers were used. Method: immunoSEQ multiplex PCR; TCRdb's copy keeps in-frame clones and lacks some. The sample has about 170,000 clones, approximately 78% seen once. J lost 6 bases, V lost 8 bases, and 13 bases had no gene match. The CDR3 runs to 15 residues. The germline V gene encodes CDR1 MDHEN and CDR2 SYDVKM. For this clone: Antigen specificity is unknown.

This sequence originates from a woman under 30 in good health and CMV-seronegative. The specimen was PBMCs. This chain links TRBV28 with TRBJ1-5; 7 bases fit TRBD1. The CDR3 DNA sequence: TGTGCCAGCGAGGCCCGAGACAGGGCACGTCAGCCCCAGCATTTT. It translates to CASEARDRARQPQHF.